The 10 T cell receptor beta chains reported below all come from one sample, sequenced in a study of OX40 agonist ivuxolimab in advanced cancers. TCRdb's table, derived via immunoSEQ multiplex PCR, lists solely in-frame clones and lacks some. The sample contains about 64,000 clones, approximately 80% of which appear only once. Source: CD4+ or CD8+ T cells sorted from blood, taken in a trial of the OX40 agonist ivuxolimab. Source of these receptors: an adult with an advanced solid tumor such as melanoma, head and neck, liver or kidney cancer.

The chain recombines TRBV9 with TRBJ1-6; D is undetermined. Germline CDR1 reads SGDLS; CDR2 reads YYNGEE. V was clipped by 4 bases and J by 9 bases, with 14 bases between them. The CDR3 extends over 14 amino acids. The CDR3 here is CASSPRREGSPLHF. The CDR3 region has the DNA TGTGCCAGCAGCCCCCGACGGGAGGGTTCACCCCTCCACTTT.

The chain has TRBV2 and TRBJ2-2; D possibly corresponds to TRBD1 (5 bases). There are 14 residues in the CDR3. The germline V gene has CDR1 SNHLY and CDR2 FYNNEI. Trimming left V 4 bases short and J 1 base short, with 7 bases between. The CDR3 here is CASSGQGNTGELFF. The CDR3, as DNA: TGTGCCAGCAGTGGGCAGGGGAACACCGGGGAGCTGTTTTTT.

CDR3 DNA: TGTGCCAGCAGCTTAGTGGGTGGGAGCAATCAGCCCCAGCATTTT. This gives the protein CASSLVGGSNQPQHF. The rearrangement uses TRBV7-2 and TRBJ1-5, with D hard to call. Trimming pared 1 base from V and 1 base from J, leaving 8 bases between. Germline V gives CDR1 SGHTA, CDR2 FQGNSA. The CDR3 has 15 residues.

This chain joins TRBV6-6 and TRBJ1-1; D is ambiguous. The CDR3 totals 14 residues. V lost 6 bases, J lost 0 bases, and 11 bases lay in between. The germline CDR1 and CDR2 sequences are MNHNY and SVGAGI (reference sequence). The CDR3 DNA reads as TGTGCCAGCAGGAAGCAGAGGGTGAACACTGAAGCTTTCTTT. Protein: CASRKQRVNTEAFF.

The CDR3, as DNA: TGTGCCAGCAGCCAGAGTCTTAGCAATCAGCCCCAGCATTTT. It codes for CASSQSLSNQPQHF. This chain uses TRBV6-1 with TRBJ1-5; the D is unclear. The V end was cut by 6 bases, the J end by 0 bases, with 9 bases between. The CDR3 length is 14 residues. In germline, CDR1 is MNHNS, CDR2 SASEGT.

The V and J genes are TRBV19 and TRBJ2-5; TRBD1 agrees at 11 bases. CDR3 length: 15 residues. V lost 3 bases to trimming and J lost 4 bases; unmatched junction nucleotides: 4. Germline assignment: CDR1 LNHDA and CDR2 SQIVND (reference sequence). The CDR3 sequence: CASSIRDRGTETQYF. The CDR3 DNA sequence: TGTGCCAGTAGTATTCGGGACAGGGGGACAGAGACCCAGTACTTC.

The chain uses TRBV6-5 and TRBJ2-1; no reliable D call. The CDR3 runs to 15 residues. Germline CDR1 and CDR2: MNHEY and SVGAGI. V shed 2 bases and J shed 0 bases, with 8 bases lying between them. CDR3 nucleotide sequence: TGTGCCAGCAGTTACCAGCTAAGCTCCTACAATGAGCAGTTCTTC. Its protein product is CASSYQLSSYNEQFF.

This chain links TRBV30 with TRBJ1-3; no firm D call. The germline V gene encodes CDR1 GTSNPN and CDR2 SVGIG (reference sequence). The V gene lost 5 bases and the J gene lost 4 bases, with 6 bases spanning the gap. CDR3 size: 11 residues. The CDR3 DNA sequence: TGTGCCTGGTATCGGGGAAACACCATATATTTT. Protein sequence: CAWYRGNTIYF.

This chain joins TRBV2 and TRBJ2-1; D is possibly TRBD2 (5 bases). This CDR3 region has 15 residues. The V end lost 8 bases, the J end lost 2 bases, and 16 bases lay between the germline ends. Germline V gene data show CDR1 as SNHLY and CDR2 as FYNNEI. The CDR3 nucleotides read TGTGCCAGCCACCGGAGGTACTTAACCTACAATGAGCAGTTCTTC. It is translated as CASHRRYLTYNEQFF.

This chain uses TRBV25-1 with TRBJ1-1; tentative D call: TRBD1 (6 bases). Between the trimmed V and J ends, which lost 6 bases and 3 bases, there was a span of 14 bases. Germline values: CDR1 MGHDK, CDR2 SYGVNS. The CDR3 contains 14 residues. CDR3 amino acids: CASREQGLDTEAFF. The CDR3 nucleotides read TGTGCCAGCAGAGAACAGGGATTGGACACTGAAGCTTTCTTT.